This T cell receptor (beta chain) was recorded in a study of OX40 agonist ivuxolimab in advanced cancers. About the study: Across the patients, intravenous ivuxolimab was delivered every 2 weeks at 0.01 to 10 mg/kg. Notes on the study in general: Near-lowest levels of clonal expansion characterized partial responders at 0.1-3.0 mg/kg.

Note on this clone: Its target is unknown.

TCRdb keeps only in-frame clones here, not all; method: immunoSEQ multiplex PCR. This table has roughly 14,000 clones, 50% to 75% appearing once. The source of this sequence is an adult with an advanced solid tumor such as melanoma, head and neck, liver or kidney cancer. The sample here was CD4+ or CD8+ T cells sorted from blood, taken in a trial of the OX40 agonist ivuxolimab.

CDR3 in DNA: TGCGCCAGCAGGAACCACCGGTTGGATGAGCAGTTCTTC. The encoded protein is CASRNHRLDEQFF. The chain recombines TRBV10-2 with TRBJ2-1; D remains ambiguous. Germline V gene lookup returns CDR1 WSHSY and CDR2 SAAADI. Trimming removed 6 bases at V and 8 bases at J, with 14 bases between. The CDR3 runs 13 residues.